This T cell receptor beta chain was captured by sequencing in a study of OX40 agonist ivuxolimab in advanced cancers. The assay was immunoSEQ multiplex PCR, and TCRdb's table has in-frame clones only and misses some. The repertoire includes 20,000 to 25,000 clones, 75% to 90% of them detected once, and 45% to 55% sits in the top ten. This CDR3 contains 16 residues. Per the germline V gene, CDR1 is MDHEN and CDR2 is SYDVKM. Germline trimming cut 5 bases from V and 7 bases from J; bases unmatched to any gene: 7. The source of this sequence is an adult with an advanced solid tumor such as melanoma, head and neck, liver or kidney cancer. Sequences were derived from CD4+ or CD8+ T cells sorted from blood, sampled in a trial of the OX40 agonist ivuxolimab. This chain links TRBV28 with TRBJ2-1, with TRBD2 matching over 14 bases. The CDR3 DNA is TGTGCCAGCAGTCCGACGGGACTAGCGGGAGAAAATGAGCAGTTCTTC. Translated: CASSPTGLAGENEQFF.